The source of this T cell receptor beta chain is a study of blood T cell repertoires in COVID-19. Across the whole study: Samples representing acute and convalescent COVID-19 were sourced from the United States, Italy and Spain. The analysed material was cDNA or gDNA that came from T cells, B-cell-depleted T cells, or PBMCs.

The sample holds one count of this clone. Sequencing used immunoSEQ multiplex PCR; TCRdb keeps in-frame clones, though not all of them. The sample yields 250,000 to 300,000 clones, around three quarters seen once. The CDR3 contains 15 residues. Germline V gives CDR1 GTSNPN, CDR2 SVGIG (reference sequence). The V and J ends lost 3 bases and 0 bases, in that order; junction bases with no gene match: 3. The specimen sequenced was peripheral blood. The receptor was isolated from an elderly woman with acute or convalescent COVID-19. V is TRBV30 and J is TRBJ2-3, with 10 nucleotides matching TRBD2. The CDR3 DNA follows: TGTGCCTGGAGCCGACTAGCGGGTAGCACAGATACGCAGTATTTT. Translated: CAWSRLAGSTDTQYF.